A selection of T cell receptor beta chains follows, all from one sample in a study of neurological immune-mediated disorders. TCRdb re-called the 5' RACE reads through MiXCR, storing one row per CDR3 protein. The sample has 50,000 to 65,000 distinct CDR3 sequences, under 5.5% seen once. Sample: PBMCs. The receptors here all came from a woman aged 45 to 65 with multiple sclerosis. Each CDR3 is given with its conserved first and last residue. The D gene is left open where the match is weak. Clone size, where shown, is once, few, many, or a class for clones that have expanded.

J gene: TRBJ1-1
D gene: NA
clone size: many
V gene: TRBV5-1
CDR3 protein: CASSLSGSRNTEAFF
CDR3 DNA: TGCGCCAGCAGCTTGTCTGGGAGCCGAAACACTGAAGCTTTCTTT

J gene: TRBJ1-1
D gene: NA
clone size: many
V gene: TRBV7-9
CDR3 protein: CASSQGNTEAFF
CDR3 DNA: TGTGCCAGCAGTCAGGGGAACACTGAAGCTTTCTTT

J gene: TRBJ1-2
D gene: NA
clone size: many
V gene: TRBV6-2/TRBV6-3
CDR3 protein: CASQWPNYGYTF
CDR3 DNA: TGTGCCAGCCAATGGCCCAACTATGGCTACACCTTC

J gene: TRBJ2-3
D gene: TRBD2
clone size: many
V gene: TRBV12-3/TRBV12-4
CDR3 protein: CASTSSGGAGADTQYF
CDR3 DNA: TGTGCCAGCACCTCTAGCGGGGGGGCTGGAGCAGATACGCAGTATTTT

J gene: TRBJ2-2
D gene: NA
clone size: many
V gene: TRBV5-1
CDR3 protein: CASRRGSGELFF
CDR3 DNA: TGCGCCAGCAGGAGGGGGTCCGGGGAGCTGTTTTTT

J gene: TRBJ2-7
D gene: NA
clone size: many
V gene: TRBV10-3
CDR3 protein: CAISVWGAYEQYF
CDR3 DNA: TGTGCCATCAGTGTTTGGGGGGCCTACGAGCAGTACTTC

J gene: TRBJ2-2
D gene: NA
clone size: many
V gene: TRBV6-5
CDR3 protein: CASMRRDGRTGELFF
CDR3 DNA: TGTGCCAGCATGAGGAGGGACGGTCGAACCGGGGAGCTGTTTTTT

J gene: TRBJ2-7
D gene: NA
clone size: many
V gene: TRBV5-1
CDR3 protein: CASSSEPGLEQYF
CDR3 DNA: TGCGCCAGCAGCTCAGAACCAGGGCTCGAGCAGTACTTC

J gene: TRBJ1-1
D gene: TRBD1
clone size: many
V gene: TRBV12-3/TRBV12-4
CDR3 protein: CASSSNRGNTEAFF
CDR3 DNA: TGTGCCAGCAGTTCAAACAGGGGGAACACTGAAGCTTTCTTT

J gene: TRBJ2-1
D gene: TRBD2
clone size: many
V gene: TRBV7-3
CDR3 protein: CASSPRAGGSYNEQFF
CDR3 DNA: TGTGCCAGCAGCCCGCGGGCCGGGGGGAGCTACAATGAGCAGTTCTTC

J gene: TRBJ2-2
D gene: NA
clone size: NA
V gene: TRBV6-1
CDR3 protein: CASTLIAGELFF
CDR3 DNA: TGTGCCAGCACCCTCATCGCCGGGGAGCTGTTTTTT

J gene: TRBJ2-2
D gene: NA
clone size: many
V gene: TRBV7-3
CDR3 protein: CASSQVGGMNTGELFF
CDR3 DNA: TGTGCCAGCAGCCAGGTCGGGGGAATGAACACCGGGGAGCTGTTTTTT

J gene: TRBJ1-1
D gene: NA
clone size: many
V gene: TRBV7-3
CDR3 protein: CASSKQGGSEAFF
CDR3 DNA: TGTGCCAGCAGCAAGCAGGGAGGGTCTGAAGCTTTCTTT

J gene: TRBJ2-7
D gene: NA
clone size: many
V gene: TRBV12-3/TRBV12-4
CDR3 protein: CASSSQVAYDEQYF
CDR3 DNA: TGTGCCAGCAGTTCTCAGGTAGCCTACGACGAGCAGTACTTC

J gene: TRBJ2-7
D gene: NA
clone size: many
V gene: TRBV6-5
CDR3 protein: CASSYGPHYEQYF
CDR3 DNA: TGTGCCAGCAGTTACGGCCCCCACTACGAGCAGTACTTC

J gene: TRBJ1-3
D gene: NA
clone size: many
V gene: TRBV29-1
CDR3 protein: CSVESGNTIYF
CDR3 DNA: TGCAGCGTTGAATCCGGAAACACCATATATTTT

J gene: TRBJ2-3
D gene: NA
clone size: many
V gene: TRBV24-1
CDR3 protein: CATSDLLREDTQYF
CDR3 DNA: TGTGCCACCAGTGATTTGCTCAGGGAAGATACGCAGTATTTT

J gene: TRBJ1-1
D gene: NA
clone size: many
V gene: TRBV29-1
CDR3 protein: CSVSNQGWNTEAFF
CDR3 DNA: TGCAGCGTGTCAAACCAGGGGTGGAACACTGAAGCTTTCTTT

J gene: TRBJ2-6
D gene: TRBD1
clone size: many
V gene: TRBV20-1
CDR3 protein: CSAGTGAGANVLTF
CDR3 DNA: TGCAGTGCTGGGACAGGGGCTGGGGCCAACGTCCTGACTTTC

J gene: TRBJ2-5
D gene: NA
clone size: many
V gene: TRBV20-1
CDR3 protein: CSAFSRVETQYF
CDR3 DNA: TGCAGTGCTTTCTCTAGGGTGGAGACCCAGTACTTC

J gene: TRBJ1-1
D gene: NA
clone size: few
V gene: TRBV10-3
CDR3 protein: CAISESQGSEAFF
CDR3 DNA: TGTGCCATCAGTGAGTCCCAAGGGTCTGAAGCTTTCTTT

J gene: TRBJ1-3
D gene: NA
clone size: NA
V gene: TRBV5-1
CDR3 protein: CASSVNTGSGNTIYF
CDR3 DNA: TGCGCCAGCAGCGTGAATACGGGCTCCGGAAACACCATATATTTT

J gene: TRBJ1-2
D gene: NA
clone size: many
V gene: TRBV20-1
CDR3 protein: CSATGGYYGYTF
CDR3 DNA: TGCAGTGCTACCGGCGGGTACTATGGCTACACCTTC

J gene: TRBJ1-5
D gene: TRBD1
clone size: many
V gene: TRBV28
CDR3 protein: CASSATGENQPQHF
CDR3 DNA: TGTGCCAGCAGTGCGACAGGGGAAAATCAGCCCCAGCATTTT

J gene: TRBJ2-6
D gene: NA
clone size: few
V gene: TRBV11-3
CDR3 protein: CASSIGRERLSGANVLTF
CDR3 DNA: TGTGCCAGCAGCATAGGACGGGAAAGGCTCTCTGGGGCCAACGTCCTGACTTTC

J gene: TRBJ2-3
D gene: NA
clone size: NA
V gene: TRBV3-1
CDR3 protein: CASSKGLYYTDTQYF
CDR3 DNA: TGTGCCAGCAGCAAGGGACTGTATTACACAGATACGCAGTATTTT

J gene: TRBJ1-6
D gene: NA
clone size: few
V gene: TRBV5-1
CDR3 protein: CASSLVGRTSSYNSPLNF
CDR3 DNA: TGCGCCAGCAGCTTGGTCGGCAGGACTAGCTCCTATAATTCACCCCTCAACTTT

J gene: TRBJ2-2
D gene: NA
clone size: many
V gene: TRBV4-1
CDR3 protein: CASSQDFVSGLGNTGELFF
CDR3 DNA: TGCGCCAGCAGCCAAGATTTTGTATCAGGTCTCGGGAACACCGGGGAGCTGTTTTTT

J gene: TRBJ2-3
D gene: TRBD2
clone size: many
V gene: TRBV29-1
CDR3 protein: CSALGAGGTDTQYF
CDR3 DNA: TGCAGCGCCTTGGGAGCGGGGGGAACAGATACGCAGTATTTT

J gene: TRBJ1-5
D gene: NA
clone size: many
V gene: TRBV20-1
CDR3 protein: CSARSPGRGSQPQHF
CDR3 DNA: TGCAGTGCTAGATCCCCGGGGAGGGGGAGCCAGCCCCAGCATTTT

J gene: TRBJ2-1
D gene: NA
clone size: many
V gene: TRBV29-1
CDR3 protein: CSVSSTYEQFF
CDR3 DNA: TGCAGCGTTTCTAGCACCTATGAGCAGTTCTTC

J gene: TRBJ1-1
D gene: NA
clone size: NA
V gene: TRBV7-2
CDR3 protein: CASRKDGKPNTEAFF
CDR3 DNA: TGTGCCAGCAGAAAAGATGGAAAGCCGAACACTGAAGCTTTCTTT

J gene: TRBJ2-3
D gene: NA
clone size: many
V gene: TRBV5-1
CDR3 protein: CASRYSTDTQYF
CDR3 DNA: TGCGCCAGCAGGTACAGCACAGATACGCAGTATTTT

J gene: TRBJ1-5
D gene: NA
clone size: few
V gene: TRBV14
CDR3 protein: CASSQASGRLEPQNF
CDR3 DNA: TGTGCCAGCAGCCAAGCGTCCGGGAGGTTGGAGCCCCAGAATTTT

J gene: TRBJ2-7
D gene: NA
clone size: many
V gene: TRBV5-1
CDR3 protein: CASSLAYAPQGSGEQYF
CDR3 DNA: TGCGCCAGCAGCTTGGCGTATGCCCCCCAGGGGTCCGGCGAGCAGTACTTC

J gene: TRBJ2-7
D gene: NA
clone size: many
V gene: TRBV10-3
CDR3 protein: CAIGRQRSYEQYF
CDR3 DNA: TGTGCCATCGGGAGACAACGTTCCTACGAGCAGTACTTC

J gene: TRBJ1-6
D gene: NA
clone size: few
V gene: TRBV10-3
CDR3 protein: CAIRIGRDGSPLHF
CDR3 DNA: TGTGCCATCAGAATTGGACGGGATGGATCACCCCTCCACTTT

J gene: TRBJ2-2
D gene: NA
clone size: many
V gene: TRBV9
CDR3 protein: CASSVNPETGELFF
CDR3 DNA: TGTGCCAGCAGCGTAAACCCCGAGACCGGGGAGCTGTTTTTT

J gene: TRBJ1-2
D gene: TRBD1
clone size: many
V gene: TRBV20-1
CDR3 protein: CSARPLGQAEWGYTF
CDR3 DNA: TGCAGTGCTAGGCCCCTCGGACAGGCCGAGTGGGGCTACACCTTC

J gene: TRBJ2-3
D gene: NA
clone size: NA
V gene: TRBV2
CDR3 protein: CASSELIAADTQYF
CDR3 DNA: TGTGCCAGCAGTGAATTGATAGCGGCAGATACGCAGTATTTT

J gene: TRBJ2-5
D gene: NA
clone size: many
V gene: TRBV5-1
CDR3 protein: CASSSGQSMGETQYF
CDR3 DNA: TGCGCCAGCAGCTCAGGACAGTCCATGGGAGAGACCCAGTACTTC

J gene: TRBJ1-4
D gene: NA
clone size: many
V gene: TRBV9
CDR3 protein: CASSPRPNEKLFF
CDR3 DNA: TGTGCCAGCAGCCCTCGACCTAATGAAAAACTGTTTTTT